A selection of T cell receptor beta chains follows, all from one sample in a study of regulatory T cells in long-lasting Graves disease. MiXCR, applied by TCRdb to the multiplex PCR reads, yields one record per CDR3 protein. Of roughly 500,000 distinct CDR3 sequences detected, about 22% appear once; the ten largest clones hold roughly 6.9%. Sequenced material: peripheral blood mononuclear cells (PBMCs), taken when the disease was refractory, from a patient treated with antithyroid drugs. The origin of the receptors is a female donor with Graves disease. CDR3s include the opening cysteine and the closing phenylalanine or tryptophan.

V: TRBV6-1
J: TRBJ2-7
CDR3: CASSEGGAYEQYF

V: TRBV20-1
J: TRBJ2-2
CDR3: CSAKRGGQGGELFF

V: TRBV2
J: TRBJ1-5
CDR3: CASNPGGNQPQHF

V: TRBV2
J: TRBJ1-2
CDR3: CASSDTRSLKSYTF

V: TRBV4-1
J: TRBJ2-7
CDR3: CASSQIQGTCEQYF

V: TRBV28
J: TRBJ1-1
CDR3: CASRIVNTEAFF

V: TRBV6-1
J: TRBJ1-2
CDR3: CASSELYGTGGGYTF

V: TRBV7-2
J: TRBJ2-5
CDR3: CASRGDEETQYF

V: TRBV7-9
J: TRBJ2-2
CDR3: CASSSTGDIPLPTGELFF

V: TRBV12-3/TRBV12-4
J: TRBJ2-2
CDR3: CASSSTTGNTGELFF

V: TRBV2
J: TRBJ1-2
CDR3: CASSVGSSYGYTF

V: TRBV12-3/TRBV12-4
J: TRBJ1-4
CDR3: CASTFKGQGAAGEKLFF

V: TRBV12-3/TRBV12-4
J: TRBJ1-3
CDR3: CASSSTGTGNTIYF

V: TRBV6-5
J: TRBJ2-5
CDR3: CASSLGQGVWETQYF

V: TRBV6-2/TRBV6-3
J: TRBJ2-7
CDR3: CASSYSDRASYEQYF

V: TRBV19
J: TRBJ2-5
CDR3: CASTADIAGVETQYF

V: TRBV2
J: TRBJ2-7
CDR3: CASSELGGRNSYEQYF

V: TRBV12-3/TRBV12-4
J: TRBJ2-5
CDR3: CASSGGTGTGDTQYF

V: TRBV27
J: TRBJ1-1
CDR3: CASSYRDTPGGTFF

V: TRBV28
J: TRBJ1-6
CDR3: CASSLGTGGVSSYNSPLHF

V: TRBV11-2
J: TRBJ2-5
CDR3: CASSLAFRGQKETQYF

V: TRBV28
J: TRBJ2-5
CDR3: CASRPSPRKETQYF

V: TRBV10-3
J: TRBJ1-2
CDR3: CAISESNGNYGYTF

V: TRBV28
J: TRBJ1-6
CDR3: CASRLQGPPGPNSPLHF

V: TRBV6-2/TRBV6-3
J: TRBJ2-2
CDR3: CASSYPRTGRTGELFF

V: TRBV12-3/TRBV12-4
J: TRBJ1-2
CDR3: CASSSEVERSGYGYTF

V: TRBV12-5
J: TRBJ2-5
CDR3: CASGLEVLAARKLETQYF

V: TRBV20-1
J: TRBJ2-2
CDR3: CSAALDTGELFF

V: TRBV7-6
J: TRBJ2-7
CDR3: CASSSLGAAVYEQYF

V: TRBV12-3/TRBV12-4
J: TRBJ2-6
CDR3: CASSTGKINSGANVLTF

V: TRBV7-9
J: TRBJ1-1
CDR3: CASSDLRGEDTEAFF

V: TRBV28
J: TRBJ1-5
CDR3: CASSLIIGGDRGSNQPQHF

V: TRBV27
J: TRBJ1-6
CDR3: CASSAHLPGQDNSPLHF

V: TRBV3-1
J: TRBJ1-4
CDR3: CASSPLINEKLFF

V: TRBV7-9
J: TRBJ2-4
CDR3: CASSLSVKNIQYF

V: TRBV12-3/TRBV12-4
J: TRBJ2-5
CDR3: CASSLKRYQETQYF

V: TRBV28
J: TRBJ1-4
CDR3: CASTLGLRANEKLFF

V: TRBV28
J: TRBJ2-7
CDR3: CASSYERGPSYEQYF

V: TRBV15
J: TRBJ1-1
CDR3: CATSRDGSETGSTEAFF

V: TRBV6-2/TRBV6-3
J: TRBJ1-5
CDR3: CASSYSSGPQPQHF

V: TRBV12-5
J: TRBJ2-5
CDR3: CASGFGIQETQYF

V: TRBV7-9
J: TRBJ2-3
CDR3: CASRSAGTSGGVDTQYF

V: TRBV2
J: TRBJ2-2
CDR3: CASSAREHTGELFF

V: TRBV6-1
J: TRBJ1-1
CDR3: CASIRGSGNTEAFF

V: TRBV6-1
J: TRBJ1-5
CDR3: CARGLNRALISGHQPQHF

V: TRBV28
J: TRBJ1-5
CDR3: CASSLPFRGNNQPQHF

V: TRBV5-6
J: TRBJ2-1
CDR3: CASHLSGGNEQFF

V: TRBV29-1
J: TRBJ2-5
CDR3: CSVEDQNSGRQETQYF

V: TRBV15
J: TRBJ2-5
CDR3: CATSRDVGHQYF

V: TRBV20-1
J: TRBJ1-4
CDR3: CSARENRGDEKLFF

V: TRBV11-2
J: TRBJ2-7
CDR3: CASSLGGQGPTYEQYF

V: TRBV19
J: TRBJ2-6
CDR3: CASSPSGSSGANVLTF